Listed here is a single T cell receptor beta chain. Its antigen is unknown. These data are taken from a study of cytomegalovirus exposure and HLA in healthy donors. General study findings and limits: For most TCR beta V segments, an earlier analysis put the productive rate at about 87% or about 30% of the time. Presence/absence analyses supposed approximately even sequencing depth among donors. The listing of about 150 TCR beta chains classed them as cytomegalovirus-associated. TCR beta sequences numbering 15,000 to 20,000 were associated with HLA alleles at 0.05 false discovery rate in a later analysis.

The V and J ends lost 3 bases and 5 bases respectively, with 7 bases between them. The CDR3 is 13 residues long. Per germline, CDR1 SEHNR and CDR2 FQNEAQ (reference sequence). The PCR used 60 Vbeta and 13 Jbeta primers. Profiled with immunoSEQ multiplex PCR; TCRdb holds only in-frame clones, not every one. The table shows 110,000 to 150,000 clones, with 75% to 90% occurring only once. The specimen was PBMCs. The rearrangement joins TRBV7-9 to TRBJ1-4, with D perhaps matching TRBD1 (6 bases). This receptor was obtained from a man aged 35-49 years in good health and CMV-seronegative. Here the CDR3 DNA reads TGTGCCAGCAGCTTGACAGGAAATGAAAAACTGTTTTTT. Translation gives CASSLTGNEKLFF.